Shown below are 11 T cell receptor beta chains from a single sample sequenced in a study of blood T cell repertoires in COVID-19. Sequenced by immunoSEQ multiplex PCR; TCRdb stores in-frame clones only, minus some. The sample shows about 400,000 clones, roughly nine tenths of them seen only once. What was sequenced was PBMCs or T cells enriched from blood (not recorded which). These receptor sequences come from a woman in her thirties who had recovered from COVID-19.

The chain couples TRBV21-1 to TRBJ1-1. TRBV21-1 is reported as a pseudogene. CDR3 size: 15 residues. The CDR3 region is CASSKPTGGGTEAFF. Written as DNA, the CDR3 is TGTGCCAGCAGCAAACCCACCGGCGGGGGCACTGAAGCTTTCTTT.

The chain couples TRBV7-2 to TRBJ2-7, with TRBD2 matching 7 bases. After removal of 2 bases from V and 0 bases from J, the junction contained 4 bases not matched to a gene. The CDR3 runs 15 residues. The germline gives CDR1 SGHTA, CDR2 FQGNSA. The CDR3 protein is CASSLSGGPSYEQYF. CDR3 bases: TGTGCCAGCAGCTTATCGGGAGGACCCTCCTACGAGCAGTACTTC.

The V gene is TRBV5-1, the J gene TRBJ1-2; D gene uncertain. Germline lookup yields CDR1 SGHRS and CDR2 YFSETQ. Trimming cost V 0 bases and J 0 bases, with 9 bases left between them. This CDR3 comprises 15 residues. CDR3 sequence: CASSLAGWANYGYTF. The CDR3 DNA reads TGCGCCAGCAGCTTGGCGGGGTGGGCTAACTATGGCTACACCTTC.

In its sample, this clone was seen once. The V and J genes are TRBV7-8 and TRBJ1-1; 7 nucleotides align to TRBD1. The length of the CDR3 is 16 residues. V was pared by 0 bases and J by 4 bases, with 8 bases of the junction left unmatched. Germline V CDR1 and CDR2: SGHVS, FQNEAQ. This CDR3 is CASSLAVGGGGTEAFF. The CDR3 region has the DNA TGTGCCAGCAGCTTAGCGGTAGGAGGGGGCGGCACTGAAGCTTTCTTT.

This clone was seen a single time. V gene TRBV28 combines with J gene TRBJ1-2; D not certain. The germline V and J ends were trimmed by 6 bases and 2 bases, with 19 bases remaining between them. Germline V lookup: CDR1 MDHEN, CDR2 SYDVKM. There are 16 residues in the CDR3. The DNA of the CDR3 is TGTGCCAGCAGCAGACGGATAGGAGCGATAAACTATGGCTACACCTTC. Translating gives CASSRRIGAINYGYTF.

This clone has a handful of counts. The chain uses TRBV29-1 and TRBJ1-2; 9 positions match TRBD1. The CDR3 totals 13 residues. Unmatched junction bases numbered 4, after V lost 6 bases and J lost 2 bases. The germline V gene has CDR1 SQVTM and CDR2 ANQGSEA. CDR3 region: CSVWTGANYGYTF. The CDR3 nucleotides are TGCAGCGTCTGGACAGGGGCAAACTATGGCTACACCTTC.

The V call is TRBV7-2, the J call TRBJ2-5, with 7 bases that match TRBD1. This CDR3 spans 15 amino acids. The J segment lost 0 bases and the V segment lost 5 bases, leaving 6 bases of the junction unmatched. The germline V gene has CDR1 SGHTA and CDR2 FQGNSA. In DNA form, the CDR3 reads TGTGCCAGCAGCCCCGGGACAGAGTACCAAGAGACCCAGTACTTC. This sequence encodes CASSPGTEYQETQYF.

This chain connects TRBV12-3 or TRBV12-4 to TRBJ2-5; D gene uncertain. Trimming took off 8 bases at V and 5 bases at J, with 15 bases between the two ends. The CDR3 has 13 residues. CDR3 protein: CASCPGAVETQYF. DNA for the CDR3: TGTGCCAGCTGCCCCGGAGCCGTGGAGACCCAGTACTTC.

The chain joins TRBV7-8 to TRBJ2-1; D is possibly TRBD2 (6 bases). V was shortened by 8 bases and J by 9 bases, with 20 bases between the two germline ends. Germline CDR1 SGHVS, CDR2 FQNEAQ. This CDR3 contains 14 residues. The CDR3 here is CASRLSTGAGEQFF. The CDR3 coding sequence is TGTGCCAGCCGGCTCTCTACCGGAGCGGGTGAGCAGTTCTTC.

The CDR3 spells CASSQGLGYQETQYF. Here the CDR3 DNA reads TGTGCCAGCAGCCAAGGACTTGGCTACCAAGAGACCCAGTACTTC. V and J are TRBV4-2 and TRBJ2-5; D call uncertain. Germline V lookup: CDR1 LGHNA, CDR2 YNFKEQ. The CDR3 length is 15 residues. V lost 1 base and J 0 bases, leaving 9 bases between the germline ends.

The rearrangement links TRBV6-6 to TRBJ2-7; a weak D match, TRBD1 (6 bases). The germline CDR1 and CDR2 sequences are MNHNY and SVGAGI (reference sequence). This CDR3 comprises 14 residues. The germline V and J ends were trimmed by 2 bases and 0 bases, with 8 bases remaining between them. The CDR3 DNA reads TGTGCCAGCAGTTACAACAGGGACTCCTACGAGCAGTACTTC. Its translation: CASSYNRDSYEQYF.